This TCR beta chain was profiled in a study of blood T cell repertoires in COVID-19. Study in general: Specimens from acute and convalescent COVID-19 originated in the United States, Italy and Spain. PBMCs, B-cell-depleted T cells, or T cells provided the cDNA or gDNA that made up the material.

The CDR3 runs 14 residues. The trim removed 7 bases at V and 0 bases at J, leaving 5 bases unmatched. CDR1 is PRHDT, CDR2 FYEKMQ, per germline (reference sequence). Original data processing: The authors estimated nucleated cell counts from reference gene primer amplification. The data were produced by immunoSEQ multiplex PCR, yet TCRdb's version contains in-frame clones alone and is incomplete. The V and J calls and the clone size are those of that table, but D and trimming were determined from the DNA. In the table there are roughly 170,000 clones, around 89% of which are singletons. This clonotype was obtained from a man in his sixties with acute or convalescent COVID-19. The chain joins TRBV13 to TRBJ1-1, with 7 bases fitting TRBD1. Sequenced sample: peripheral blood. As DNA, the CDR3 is TGTGCCAGCATTAGAGGACAGGTGAACACTGAAGCTTTCTTT. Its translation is CASIRGQVNTEAFF.